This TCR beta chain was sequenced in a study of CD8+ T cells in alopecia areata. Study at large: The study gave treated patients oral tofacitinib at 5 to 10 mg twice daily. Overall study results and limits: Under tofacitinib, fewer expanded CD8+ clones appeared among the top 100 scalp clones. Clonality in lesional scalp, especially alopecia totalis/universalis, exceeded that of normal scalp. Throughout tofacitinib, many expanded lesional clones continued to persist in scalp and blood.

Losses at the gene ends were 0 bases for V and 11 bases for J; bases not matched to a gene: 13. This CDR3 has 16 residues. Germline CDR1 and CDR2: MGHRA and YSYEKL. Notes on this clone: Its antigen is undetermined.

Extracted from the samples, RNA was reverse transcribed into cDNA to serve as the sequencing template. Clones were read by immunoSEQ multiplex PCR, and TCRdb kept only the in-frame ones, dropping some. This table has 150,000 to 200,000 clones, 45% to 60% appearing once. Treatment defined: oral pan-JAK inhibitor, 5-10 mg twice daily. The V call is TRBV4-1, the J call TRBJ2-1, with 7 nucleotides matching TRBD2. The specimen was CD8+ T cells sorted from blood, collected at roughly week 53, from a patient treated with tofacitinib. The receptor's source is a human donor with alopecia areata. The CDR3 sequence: CASSQEGRGFLGKQFF. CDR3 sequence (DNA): TGCGCCAGCAGCCAAGAGGGGAGGGGATTCCTTGGGAAGCAGTTCTTC.